In its sample, the clone carrying this T cell receptor beta chain was seen once. The data belong to a study of blood T cell repertoires in COVID-19. The overall study: Samples representing acute and convalescent COVID-19 were sourced from the United States, Italy and Spain.

Each participant's cohort was designated according to participant-reported clinical history. Produced via immunoSEQ multiplex PCR; TCRdb's table is partial and in-frame only. The profile shows 95,000 to 150,000 clones, 84% of them singletons. J lost 1 base, V lost 4 bases, and 7 bases had no gene match. Germline V gives CDR1 SGHRS, CDR2 YFSETQ. There are 16 residues in the CDR3. This TCR was recovered from a woman aged 25 to 39 who had recovered from COVID-19. This sequence joins TRBV5-1 and TRBJ1-1, with 10 bases that match TRBD1. The sequenced sample consisted of PBMCs or T cells enriched from blood (not recorded which). Here the CDR3 reads CASSPGQGSSNTEAFF. The CDR3, as DNA: TGCGCCAGCAGCCCGGGACAGGGGTCGTCGAACACTGAAGCTTTCTTT.